This T cell receptor (beta chain) is drawn from a study of T cell repertoires in cytomegalovirus infection. Study information: Newly reported HLA-C-restricted and thoroughly characterized HLA-B-restricted CMV epitopes were employed. Indications came from public TCR beta signatures; they pointed to CMV infection and to a matching HLA type.

V lost 6 bases and J 8 bases, leaving 11 bases between the germline ends. The CDR3 is made up of 12 amino acids. The germline CDR1 and CDR2 sequences are SGHTA and FQGTGA. TCRdb redid the calling of the reads with MiXCR, one entry per CDR3 protein. The sample has approximately 910,000 distinct CDR3 sequences; around 30% are singletons. The study, taken as a whole, reports: HLA-C-restricted CMV clonotypes gave the most frequent clonotype in two of eight donors.

As regards this clonotype: The antigen remains undetermined.

The sequence derives from a human donor in good health (CMV status not recorded). Some clones in this sample may be carry-over from other donors' samples. The starting material was cultured CD8+ T cells from PBMCs, obtained from culture after CMV antigen stimulation. V usage is TRBV7-3 and J usage is TRBJ2-1, with D possibly being TRBD2 (7 bases). This CDR3 reads CASRMGGHEQFF. CDR3 nucleotide sequence: TGTGCCAGCAGGATGGGGGGGCATGAGCAGTTCTTC. Full variable domain (rest looked up from reference TRBV7-3 and TRBJ2-1): GAGVSQTPSNKVTEKGKYVELRCDPISGHTALYWYRQSLGQGPEFLIYFQGTGAADDSGLPNDRFFAVRPEGSVSTLKIQRTERGDSAVYLCASRMGGHEQFFGPGTRLTVL.